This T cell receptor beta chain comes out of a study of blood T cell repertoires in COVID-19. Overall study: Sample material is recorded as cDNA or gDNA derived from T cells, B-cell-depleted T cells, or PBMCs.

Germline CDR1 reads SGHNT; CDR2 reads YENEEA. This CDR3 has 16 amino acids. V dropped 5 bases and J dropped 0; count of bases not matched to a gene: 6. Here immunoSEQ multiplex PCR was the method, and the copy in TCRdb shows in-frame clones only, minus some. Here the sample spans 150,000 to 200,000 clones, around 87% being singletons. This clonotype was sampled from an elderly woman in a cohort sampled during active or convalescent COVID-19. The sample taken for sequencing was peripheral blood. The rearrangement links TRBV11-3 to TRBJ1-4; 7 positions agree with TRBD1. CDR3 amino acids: CASSRWTGATNEKLFF. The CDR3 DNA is TGTGCCAGCAGCCGATGGACAGGTGCAACTAATGAAAAACTGTTTTTT.